This TCR beta chain was identified during a study of blood T cell repertoires in COVID-19. Overall study context: PBMCs, B-cell-depleted T cells, or T cells provided the cDNA or gDNA that made up the material.

This CDR3 comprises 15 residues. V was trimmed by 5 bases and J by 3 bases, leaving 16 bases between them. Germline CDR1 MGHRA, CDR2 YSYEKL. TCRdb's table, derived via immunoSEQ multiplex PCR, lists solely in-frame clones and lacks some. The table records 190,000 or so clones, around 86% of them present only once. This TCR came from a middle-aged man with active or convalescent COVID-19. Sequencing was done on a sample of peripheral blood. The V and J genes are TRBV4-1 and TRBJ1-1; D might be TRBD1 (6 bases). CDR3 protein: CASSLNGGVDTEAFF. The CDR3 DNA follows: TGCGCCAGCAGCTTAAATGGGGGCGTAGACACTGAAGCTTTCTTT.